The rows below give T cell receptor beta chains drawn from one sample of a study of T cell repertoires in cytomegalovirus infection. TCRdb ran MiXCR on the reads and lists one entry per CDR3 protein. The table records some 200,000 distinct CDR3 sequences, nearly 9.5% of them present only once. The material sequenced was PBMCs. The receptors come from a human donor in good health (CMV status not recorded). Some clones in this sample may be carry-over from other donors' samples. Each CDR3 is given with its conserved first and last residue. The order of the fields is V gene, CDR3 protein.

>TRBV5-4
CASSDSANTEAFF
>TRBV7-2
CASSFRLAGISNEQFF
>TRBV27
CASSPGQSYEQYF
>TRBV7-4
CTSSLSTRDEQFF
>TRBV4-1
CASSQEGGHGYTF
>TRBV7-2
CASSSGQEVNEKLFF
>TRBV28
CASKGLSRSEAFF
>TRBV2
CASTPRTYGSGNTIYF
>TRBV12-3/TRBV12-4
CASSFTPLGDEQFF
>TRBV20-1
CSADRTGANYGYTF
>TRBV19
CASSIGETGELFF
>TRBV19
CASKQQHQETQYF
>TRBV6-5
CASSPRNSGANVLTF
>TRBV5-6
CASSRGGVGTEAFF
>TRBV9
CASSVMTNNSPLHF
>TRBV28
CASSFGYQPQHF
>TRBV20-1
CSARTGNSGELFF
>TRBV5-5
CASSLWKTAISYNEQFF
>TRBV28
CASRNTGPNQPQHF
>TRBV28
CASSPRSSYGYTF
>TRBV7-2
CASRPQGLANTEAFF
>TRBV7-9
CASKPGTADTQYF
>TRBV2
CASSGDRHYNSPLHF
>TRBV7-2
CASSSRTGAGTEAFF
>TRBV28
CASSLTGRNEKLFF
>TRBV7-2
CASSLAVVSGNTIYF
>TRBV7-2
CASSLRLAGADTQYF
>TRBV28
CASSPPSGRNQETQYF
>TRBV18
CASSPLKQGQVFGTEAFF
>TRBV9
CASSVAGGTQYF
>TRBV7-6
CASSSTVHNEQFF
>TRBV5-4
CASSFNRGLTGELFF
>TRBV7-8
CASRAGSNQPQHF
>TRBV7-2
CASSPVNNNYGYTF
>TRBV7-8
CASSLPRGHTPQETQYF
>TRBV7-2
CASSLVKDRQFF
>TRBV20-1
CSMGNQETQYF
>TRBV11-3
CASSLDSGGNYEQYF
>TRBV28
CASRSEGGDTEAFF
>TRBV7-9
CASSSIRDEQFF
>TRBV14
CASSHQTGSLTNYGYTF
>TRBV18
CASSPYVAPATEAFF
>TRBV12-3/TRBV12-4
CASSFPGGDRGHQPQHF
>TRBV7-2
CASSARQLGDTQYF
>TRBV23-1
CASSQNSANTGELFF
>TRBV25-1
CASSARTFGNTEAFF
>TRBV29-1
CSVLTGEGGYTF
>TRBV6-2/TRBV6-3
CASSYSTSGNEQFF
>TRBV24-1
CATSEPSGNDKDTQYF
>TRBV5-4
CASSPGTGGFNEQFF
>TRBV20-1
CSARPLLVENEQFF
>TRBV12-3/TRBV12-4
CASSLFALENYGYTF
>TRBV6-2/TRBV6-3
CASSYGQGIRETQYF
>TRBV7-6
CASSFSEGPDNEQFF
>TRBV5-4
CASSSRLAGAETQYF
>TRBV5-1
CASSPAYSGGVTDTQYF
>TRBV7-9
CASSSDRLSEKLFF
>TRBV6-5
CASSYSGGGVLPQYF
>TRBV28
CASSPSGSTDTQYF